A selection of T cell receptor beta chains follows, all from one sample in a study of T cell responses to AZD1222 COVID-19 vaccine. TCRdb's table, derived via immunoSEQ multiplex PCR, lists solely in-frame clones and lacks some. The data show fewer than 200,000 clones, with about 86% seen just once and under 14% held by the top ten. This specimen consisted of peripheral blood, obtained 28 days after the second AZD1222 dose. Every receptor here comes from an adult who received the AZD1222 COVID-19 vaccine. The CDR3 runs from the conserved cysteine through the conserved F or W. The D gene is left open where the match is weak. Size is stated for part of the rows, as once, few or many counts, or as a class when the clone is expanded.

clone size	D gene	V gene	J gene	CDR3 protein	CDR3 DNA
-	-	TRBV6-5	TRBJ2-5	CASSRGTADQETQYF	TGTGCCAGCAGCCGGGGGACAGCGGACCAAGAGACCCAGTACTTC
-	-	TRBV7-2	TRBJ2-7	CASSGELQELWDYEQYF	TGTGCCAGCAGCGGGGAACTACAGGAACTCTGGGACTACGAGCAGTACTTC
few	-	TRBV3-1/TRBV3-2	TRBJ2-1	CASSQGRINEQFF	TGTGCCAGCAGCCAAGGCAGAATAAATGAGCAGTTCTTC
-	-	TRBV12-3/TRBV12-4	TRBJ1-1	CASSSQGNTEAFF	TGTGCCAGCAGTTCACAGGGAAACACTGAAGCTTTCTTT
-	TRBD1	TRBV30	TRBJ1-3	CAWGRDSPGNTIYF	TGTGCCTGGGGGAGGGACAGCCCTGGAAACACCATATATTTT
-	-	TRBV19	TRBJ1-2	CASSHRESGGYTF	TGTGCCAGTAGTCACAGAGAGTCAGGGGGCTACACCTTC
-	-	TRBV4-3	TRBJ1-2	CASSRGRWSSYGYTF	TGCGCCAGCAGCCGTGGCAGGTGGAGTTCATATGGCTACACCTTC
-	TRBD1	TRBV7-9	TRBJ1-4	CASSLALTGGFATNEKLFF	TGTGCCAGCAGCTTAGCTTTAACAGGGGGCTTCGCAACTAATGAAAAACTGTTTTTT
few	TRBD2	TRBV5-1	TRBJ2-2	CASNSGGPVGELFF	TGCGCCAGCAACTCGGGGGGGCCGGTCGGGGAGCTGTTTTTT
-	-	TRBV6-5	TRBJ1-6	CASSYSSGTVRFPLHF	TGTGCCAGCAGTTACTCCTCCGGGACCGTTAGATTCCCCCTCCACTTT
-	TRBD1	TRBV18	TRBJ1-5	CASSYNRGGSNQPQHF	TGTGCCAGCTCGTATAACAGGGGAGGAAGCAATCAGCCCCAGCATTTT
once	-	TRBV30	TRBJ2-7	CAWSAGIPYEQYF	TGTGCCTGGAGTGCCGGGATCCCCTACGAGCAGTACTTC
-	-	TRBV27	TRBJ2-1	CASSLYNEQFF	TGTGCCAGCAGTCTATACAATGAGCAGTTCTTC
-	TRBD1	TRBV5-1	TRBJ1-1	CASSPDRGMGTEAFF	TGCGCCAGCAGCCCGGACAGGGGAATGGGGACTGAAGCTTTCTTT